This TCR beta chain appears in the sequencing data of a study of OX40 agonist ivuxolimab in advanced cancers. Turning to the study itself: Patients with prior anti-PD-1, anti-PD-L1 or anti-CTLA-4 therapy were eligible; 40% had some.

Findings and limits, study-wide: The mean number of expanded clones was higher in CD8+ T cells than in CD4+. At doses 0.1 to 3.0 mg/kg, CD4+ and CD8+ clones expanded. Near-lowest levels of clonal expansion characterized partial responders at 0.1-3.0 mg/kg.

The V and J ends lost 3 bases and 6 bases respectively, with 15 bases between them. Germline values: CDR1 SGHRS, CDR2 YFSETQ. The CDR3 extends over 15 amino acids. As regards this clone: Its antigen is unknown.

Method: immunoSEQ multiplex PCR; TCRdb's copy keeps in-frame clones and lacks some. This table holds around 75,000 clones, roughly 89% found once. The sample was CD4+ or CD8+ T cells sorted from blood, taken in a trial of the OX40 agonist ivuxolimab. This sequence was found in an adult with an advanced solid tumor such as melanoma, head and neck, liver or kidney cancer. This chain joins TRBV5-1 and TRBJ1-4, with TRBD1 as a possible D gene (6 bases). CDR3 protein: CASSSIGTRDEKLFF. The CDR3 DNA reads TGCGCCAGCAGCTCCATCGGGACAAGAGATGAAAAACTGTTTTTT.